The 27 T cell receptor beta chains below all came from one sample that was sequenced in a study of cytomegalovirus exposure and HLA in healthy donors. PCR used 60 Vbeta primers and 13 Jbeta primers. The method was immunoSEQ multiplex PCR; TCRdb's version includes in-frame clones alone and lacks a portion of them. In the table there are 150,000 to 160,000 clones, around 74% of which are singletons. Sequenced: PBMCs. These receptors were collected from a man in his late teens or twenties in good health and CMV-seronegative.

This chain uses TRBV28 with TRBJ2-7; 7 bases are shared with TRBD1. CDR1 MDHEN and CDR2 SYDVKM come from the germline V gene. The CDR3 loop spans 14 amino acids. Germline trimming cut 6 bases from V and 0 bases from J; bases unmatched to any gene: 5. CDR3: CASSPGQASYEQYV. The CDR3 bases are TGTGCCAGCAGCCCAGGACAGGCCTCCTACGAGCAGTACGTC.

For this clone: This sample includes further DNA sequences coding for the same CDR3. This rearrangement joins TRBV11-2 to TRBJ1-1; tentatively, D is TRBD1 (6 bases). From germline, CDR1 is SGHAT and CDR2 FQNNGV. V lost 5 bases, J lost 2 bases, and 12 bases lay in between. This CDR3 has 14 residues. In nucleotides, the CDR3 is TGTGCCAGCAGCGAACAGGGAAGAAACACTGAAGCTTTCTTT. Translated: CASSEQGRNTEAFF.

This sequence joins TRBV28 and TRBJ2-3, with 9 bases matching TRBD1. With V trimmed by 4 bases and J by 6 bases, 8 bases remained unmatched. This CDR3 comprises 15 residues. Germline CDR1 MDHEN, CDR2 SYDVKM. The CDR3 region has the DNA TGTGCCAGCAGTTCCCCGGGACAGGGACAGGATACGCAGTATTTT. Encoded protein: CASSSPGQGQDTQYF. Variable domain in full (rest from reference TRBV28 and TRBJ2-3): DVKVTQSSRYLVKRTGEKVFLECVQDMDHENMFWYRQDPGLGLRLIYFSYDVKMKEKGDIPEGYSVSREKKERFSLILESASTNQTSMYLCASSSPGQGQDTQYFGPGTRLTVL.

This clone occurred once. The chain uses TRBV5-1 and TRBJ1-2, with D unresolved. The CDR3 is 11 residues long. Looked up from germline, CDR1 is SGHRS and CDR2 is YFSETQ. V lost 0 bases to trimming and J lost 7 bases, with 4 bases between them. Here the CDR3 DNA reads TGCGCCAGCAGCTTGGCCGGTGGCTACACCTTC. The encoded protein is CASSLAGGYTF.

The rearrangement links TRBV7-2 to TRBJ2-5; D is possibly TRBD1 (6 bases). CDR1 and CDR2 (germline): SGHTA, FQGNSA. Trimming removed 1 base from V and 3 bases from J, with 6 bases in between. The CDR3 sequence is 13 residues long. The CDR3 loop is CASSLDREETQYF. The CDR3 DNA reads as TGTGCCAGCAGCTTAGACAGGGAAGAGACCCAGTACTTC.

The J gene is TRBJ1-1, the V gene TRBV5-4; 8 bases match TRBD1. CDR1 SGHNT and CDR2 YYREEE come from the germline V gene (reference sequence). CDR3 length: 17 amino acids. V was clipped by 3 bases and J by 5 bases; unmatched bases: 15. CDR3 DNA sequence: TGTGCCAGCAGCTCGAAGCGCCAGGGGGCCTGGGGGACTGAAGCTTTCTTT. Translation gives CASSSKRQGAWGTEAFF. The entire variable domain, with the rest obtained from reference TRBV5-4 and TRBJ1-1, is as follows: ETGVTQSPTHLIKTRGQQVTLRCSSQSGHNTVSWYQQALGQGPQFIFQYYREEENGRGNFPPRFSGLQFPNYSSELNVNALELDDSALYLCASSSKRQGAWGTEAFFGQGTRLTVV.

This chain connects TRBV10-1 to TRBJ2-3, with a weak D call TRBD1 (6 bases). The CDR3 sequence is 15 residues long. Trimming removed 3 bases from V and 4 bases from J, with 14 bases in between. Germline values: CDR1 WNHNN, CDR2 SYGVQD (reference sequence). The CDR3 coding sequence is TGCGCCAGCAGTGATATGGACAGAACCCCAGATACGCAGTATTTT. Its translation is CASSDMDRTPDTQYF.

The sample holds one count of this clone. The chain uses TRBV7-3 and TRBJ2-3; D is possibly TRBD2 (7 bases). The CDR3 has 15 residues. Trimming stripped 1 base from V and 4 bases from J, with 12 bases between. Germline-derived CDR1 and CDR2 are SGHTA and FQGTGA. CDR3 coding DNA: TGTGCCAGCAGCTTAAAGGGGGGGCCCGCAGATACGCAGTATTTT. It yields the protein CASSLKGGPADTQYF.

The CDR3 here is CSVEGGRLAGLYEQFF. CDR3 bases: TGCAGCGTTGAAGGAGGGAGACTAGCGGGGTTGTATGAGCAGTTCTTC. The chain links TRBV29-1 to TRBJ2-1, with 11 bases lining up with TRBD2. After removal of 1 base from V and 8 bases from J, the junction contained 10 bases not matched to a gene. CDR3 length: 16 amino acids. The germline gives CDR1 SQVTM, CDR2 ANQGSEA.

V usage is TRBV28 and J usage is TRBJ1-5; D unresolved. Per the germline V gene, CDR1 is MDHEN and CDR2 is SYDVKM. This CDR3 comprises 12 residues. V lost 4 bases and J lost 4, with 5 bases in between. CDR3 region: CASSSLNQPQHF. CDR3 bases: TGTGCCAGCAGTTCACTGAATCAGCCCCAGCATTTT.

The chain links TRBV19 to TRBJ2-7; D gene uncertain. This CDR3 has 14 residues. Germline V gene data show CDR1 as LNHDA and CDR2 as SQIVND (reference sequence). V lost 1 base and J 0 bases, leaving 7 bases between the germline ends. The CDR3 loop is CASSIGLSSYEQYF. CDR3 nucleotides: TGTGCCAGTAGTATAGGACTCAGCTCCTACGAGCAGTACTTC.

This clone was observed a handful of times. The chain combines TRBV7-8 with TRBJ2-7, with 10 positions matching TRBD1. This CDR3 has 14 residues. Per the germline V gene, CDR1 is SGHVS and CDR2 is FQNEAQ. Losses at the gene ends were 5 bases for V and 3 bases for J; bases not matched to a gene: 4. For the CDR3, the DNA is TGTGCCAGCAGCCTAGGGACAGGGGTCTACGAGCAGTACGTC. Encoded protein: CASSLGTGVYEQYV.

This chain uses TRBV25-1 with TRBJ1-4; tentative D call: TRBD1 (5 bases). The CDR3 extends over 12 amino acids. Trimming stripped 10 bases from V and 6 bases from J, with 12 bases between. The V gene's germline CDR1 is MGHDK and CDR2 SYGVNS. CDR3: CATSGGDEKLFF. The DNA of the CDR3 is TGTGCCACCTCGGGAGGGGATGAAAAACTGTTTTTT.

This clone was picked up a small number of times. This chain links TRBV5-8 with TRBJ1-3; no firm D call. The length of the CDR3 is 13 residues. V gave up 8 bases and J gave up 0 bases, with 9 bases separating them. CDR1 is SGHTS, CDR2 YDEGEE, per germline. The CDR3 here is CASSGLSGNTIYF. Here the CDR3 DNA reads TGTGCCAGTTCCGGTCTCTCTGGAAACACCATATATTTT.

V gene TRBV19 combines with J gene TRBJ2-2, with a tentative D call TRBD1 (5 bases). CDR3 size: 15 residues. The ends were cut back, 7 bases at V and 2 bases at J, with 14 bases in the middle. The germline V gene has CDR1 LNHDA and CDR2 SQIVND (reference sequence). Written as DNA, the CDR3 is TGTGCCAGTACCCTGACAGTCACCAACACCGGGGAGCTGTTTTTT. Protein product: CASTLTVTNTGELFF.

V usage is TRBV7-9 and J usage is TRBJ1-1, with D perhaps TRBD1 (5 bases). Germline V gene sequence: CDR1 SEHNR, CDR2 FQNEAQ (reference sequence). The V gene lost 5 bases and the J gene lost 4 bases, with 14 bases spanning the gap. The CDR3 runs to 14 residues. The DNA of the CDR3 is TGTGCCAGCAGCCCCGGGACTCCGGGCACTGAAGCTTTCTTT. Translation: CASSPGTPGTEAFF.

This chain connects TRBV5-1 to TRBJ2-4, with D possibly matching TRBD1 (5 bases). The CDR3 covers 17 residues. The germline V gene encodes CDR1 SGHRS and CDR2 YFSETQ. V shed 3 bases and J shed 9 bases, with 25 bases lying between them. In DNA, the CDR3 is TGCGCCAGCAGCTCAACAATCCCTCTTTCCTCCCAGGGCATTCAGTACTTC. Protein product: CASSSTIPLSSQGIQYF.

CDR3 nucleotide sequence: TGTGCCAGCAGTGAAGGACAGGGAAGTCAGCCCCAGCATTTT. Its translation: CASSEGQGSQPQHF. The V and J genes are TRBV6-1 and TRBJ1-5; 7 bases agree with TRBD1. Germline lookup yields CDR1 MNHNS and CDR2 SASEGT. This CDR3 has 14 amino acids. V dropped 1 base and J dropped 6; count of bases not matched to a gene: 3.

CDR3 protein: CASSSPGQGVGSYNSPLHF. CDR3 DNA: TGTGCCAGCAGTTCCCCAGGACAGGGGGTCGGCTCCTATAATTCACCCCTCCACTTT. The rearrangement joins TRBV27 to TRBJ1-6; TRBD1 matches at 10 bases. With V trimmed by 4 bases and J by 0 bases, 9 bases remained unmatched. The CDR3 has 19 residues. Germline CDR1 and CDR2: MNHEY and SMNVEV (reference sequence).

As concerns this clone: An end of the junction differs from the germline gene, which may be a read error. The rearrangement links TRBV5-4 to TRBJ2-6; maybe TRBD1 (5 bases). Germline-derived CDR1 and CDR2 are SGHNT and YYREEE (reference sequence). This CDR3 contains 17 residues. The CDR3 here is CASSLSDSLSGANGLTF. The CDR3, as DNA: TGTGCCAGCAGCTTGTCCGACAGCCTCTCTGGGGCCAACGGCCTGACTTTC.

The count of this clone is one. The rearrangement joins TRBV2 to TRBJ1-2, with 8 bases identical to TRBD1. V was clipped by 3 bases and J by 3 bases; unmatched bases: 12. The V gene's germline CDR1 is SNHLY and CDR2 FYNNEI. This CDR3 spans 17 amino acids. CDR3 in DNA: TGTGCCAGCAGTGATCGGACAGGGCGTTCGCCGGACTATGGCTACACCTTC. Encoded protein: CASSDRTGRSPDYGYTF.

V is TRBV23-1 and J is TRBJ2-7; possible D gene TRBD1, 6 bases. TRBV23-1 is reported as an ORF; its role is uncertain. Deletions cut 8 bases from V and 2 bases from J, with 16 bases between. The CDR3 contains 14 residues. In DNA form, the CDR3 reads TGCGCCAGCGACAGGTGGCGGAGGACCTACGAGCAGTACTTC. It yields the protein CASDRWRRTYEQYF.

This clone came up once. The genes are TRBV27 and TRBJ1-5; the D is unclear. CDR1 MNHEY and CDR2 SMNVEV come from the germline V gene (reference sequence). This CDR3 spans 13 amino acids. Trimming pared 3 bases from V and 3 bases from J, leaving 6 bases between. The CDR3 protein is CASSLVYNQPQHF. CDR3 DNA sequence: TGTGCCAGCAGTTTGGTCTACAATCAGCCCCAGCATTTT.

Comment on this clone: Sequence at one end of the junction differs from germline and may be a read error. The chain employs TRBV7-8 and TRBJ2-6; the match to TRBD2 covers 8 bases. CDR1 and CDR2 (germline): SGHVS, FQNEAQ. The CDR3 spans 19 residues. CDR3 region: CASSLSGLALSSGANGLTF. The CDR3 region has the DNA TGTGCCAGCAGCTTATCTGGACTAGCCTTAAGCTCTGGGGCCAACGGCCTGACTTTC. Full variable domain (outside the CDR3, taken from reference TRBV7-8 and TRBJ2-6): GAGVSQSPRYKVAKRGQDVALRCDPISGHVSLFWYQQALGQGPEFLTYFQNEAQLDKSGLPSDRFFAERPEGSVSTLKIQRTQQEDSAVYLCASSLSGLALSSGANGLTFGAGSRLTVL.

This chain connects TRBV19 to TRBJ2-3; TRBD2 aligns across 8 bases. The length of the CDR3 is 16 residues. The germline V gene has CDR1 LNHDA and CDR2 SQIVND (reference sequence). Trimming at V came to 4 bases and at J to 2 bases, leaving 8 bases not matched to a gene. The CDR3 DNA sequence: TGTGCCAGTAGTACCGGGGGGGGTCCCCCCACAGATACGCAGTATTTT. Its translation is CASSTGGGPPTDTQYF.

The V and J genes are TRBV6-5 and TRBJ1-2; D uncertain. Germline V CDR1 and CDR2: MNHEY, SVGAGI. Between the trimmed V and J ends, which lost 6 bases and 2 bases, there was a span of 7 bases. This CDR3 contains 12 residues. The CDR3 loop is CASSGVNYGYTF. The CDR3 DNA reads TGTGCCAGCAGCGGGGTCAACTATGGCTACACCTTC.

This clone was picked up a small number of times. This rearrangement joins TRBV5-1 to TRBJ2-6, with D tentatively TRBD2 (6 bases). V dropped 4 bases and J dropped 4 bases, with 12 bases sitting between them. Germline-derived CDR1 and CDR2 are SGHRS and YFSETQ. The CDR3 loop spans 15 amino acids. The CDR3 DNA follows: TGCGCCAGCAGCGATGGGACTTCCGGGGCCAACGTCCTGACTTTC. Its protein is CASSDGTSGANVLTF. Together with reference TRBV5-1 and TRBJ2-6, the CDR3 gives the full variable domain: KAGVTQTPRYLIKTRGQQVTLSCSPISGHRSVSWYQQTPGQGLQFLFEYFSETQRNKGNFPGRFSGRQFSNSRSEMNVSTLELGDSALYLCASSDGTSGANVLTFGAGSRLTVL.